These 7 T cell receptor beta chains came from one sample sequenced in a study of PD-1 blockade in classical Hodgkin lymphoma. Only in-frame clones appear in the TCRdb table, and some are missing; sequencing was by immunoSEQ multiplex PCR. The table records 20,000 to 30,000 clones, approximately 80% of them present only once. Each and every patient relapsed after autologous stem cell transplantation, and patients got differing brentuximab vedotin exposure. Sequencing used peripheral blood mononuclear cells (PBMCs), obtained before the second cycle of nivolumab. Source of these receptors: a human donor with classical Hodgkin lymphoma.

This clone has only one observation. The rearrangement links TRBV27 to TRBJ2-7; TRBD1 matches at 10 bases. V trimming: 6 bases; J trimming: 6 bases; junction bases outside the gene matches: 5. CDR3 size: 13 residues. CDR1 and CDR2 from the germline V gene are MNHEY and SMNVEV (reference sequence). This CDR3 is CASSDRGRSEQYF. The CDR3 region has the DNA TGTGCCAGCAGCGACAGGGGGCGAAGCGAGCAGTACTTC.

The chain recombines TRBV4-1 with TRBJ1-1; 9 bases line up with TRBD1. The CDR3 has 15 residues. Looked up from germline, CDR1 is MGHRA and CDR2 is YSYEKL. J gave up 2 bases and V 8 bases, and 9 bases lay outside the gene matches. In nucleotides, the CDR3 is TGCGCCAGCGGGGACAGGGTCTATTCAAACACTGAAGCTTTCTTT. Its translation is CASGDRVYSNTEAFF.

The genes are TRBV28 and TRBJ2-3; TRBD2 aligns across 11 bases. Trimming at V came to 4 bases and at J to 3 bases, leaving 6 bases not matched to a gene. The CDR3 contains 16 residues. Germline CDR1 is MDHEN and CDR2 is SYDVKM. This chain's CDR3 is CASSSRGLAETDTQYF. The CDR3 nucleotides are TGTGCCAGCAGTTCCCGGGGACTAGCGGAAACAGATACGCAGTATTTT.

The rearrangement links TRBV6-4 to TRBJ2-1; 12 nucleotides match TRBD2. Germline V gives CDR1 MRHNA, CDR2 SNTAGT. CDR3 length: 15 residues. The trim removed 3 bases at V and 8 bases at J, leaving 5 bases unmatched. The CDR3 DNA sequence: TGTGCCAGCAGTGATGCTAGCGGGGGGGTTGATGAGCAGTTCTTC. It yields the protein CASSDASGGVDEQFF.

This chain connects TRBV19 to TRBJ2-7, with D perhaps matching TRBD1 (6 bases). This CDR3 has 13 residues. Germline assignment: CDR1 LNHDA and CDR2 SQIVND (reference sequence). V lost 2 bases and J 7 bases, leaving 12 bases between the germline ends. The CDR3 region has the DNA TGTGCCAGTAGTATAATACAGGGTCGGGAGCAGTACTTC. This sequence encodes CASSIIQGREQYF.

This clone turned up a few times. V and J are TRBV29-1 and TRBJ1-1, with D tentatively TRBD1 (5 bases). The CDR3 sequence is 11 residues long. Germline V gene data show CDR1 as SQVTM and CDR2 as ANQGSEA. V was cut by 5 bases and J by 8 bases, with 12 bases left in between. The DNA of the CDR3 is TGCAGCGTTACCGGGACTGCCGAAGCTTTCTTT. Protein: CSVTGTAEAFF.

This rearrangement joins TRBV7-9 to TRBJ2-5; TRBD2 agrees at 8 bases. The V and J ends lost 5 bases and 2 bases, in that order; junction bases with no gene match: 16. The V gene's germline CDR1 is SEHNR and CDR2 FQNEAQ (reference sequence). The CDR3 runs to 18 residues. CDR3 sequence: CASSPGASGPPVQETQYF. DNA for the CDR3: TGTGCCAGCAGCCCTGGGGCTAGCGGGCCCCCCGTACAAGAGACCCAGTACTTC.